This T cell receptor beta chain emerged from a study of shared clonotypes between healthy human individuals. Every donor, a Caucasian adult, lived in Nashville, Tennessee. Researchers ran the assay at a deep level. TCRdb's copy holds only in-frame clones and misses some; the assay was immunoSEQ multiplex PCR. The table shows around 1.1 million clones, with around 77% occurring only once. Trimming removed 5 bases from V and 3 bases from J, with 14 bases in between. The CDR3 totals 15 residues. The germline gives CDR1 MDHEN, CDR2 SYDVKM. The clonotype originates from a young man in good health. Some clones in this sample may be carry-over from other donors' samples. The chain has TRBV28 and TRBJ2-1; D remains unclear. The sequenced sample consisted of memory CD4+ T cells from PBMCs. Subset here: CD45RA-negative fraction. The CDR3 nucleotides are TGTGCCAGCAGTGCCGGGCCCTCGTACTACAATGAGCAGTTCTTC. As protein: CASSAGPSYYNEQFF.